This T cell receptor beta chain was recovered during a study of T cell responses to AZD1222 COVID-19 vaccine. The CDR3 covers 14 residues. Germline V lookup: CDR1 MNHNS, CDR2 SASEGT. The V end lost 3 bases, the J end lost 2 bases, and 10 bases lay between the germline ends. Data came from immunoSEQ multiplex PCR; TCRdb stores just in-frame clones and leaves some out. The data hold 150,000 to 200,000 clones, with roughly 92% observed a single time. This rearrangement joins TRBV6-1 to TRBJ1-1, with unresolved D. Source: peripheral blood, taken on day 0 of AZD1222 vaccination. The sequence came from an adult in good health. CDR3 residues: CASSERSGNTEAFF. CDR3 nucleotide sequence: TGTGCCAGCAGTGAGCGGTCAGGTAACACTGAAGCTTTCTTT.